This passage covers 18 T cell receptor beta chains from one sample sequenced in a study of T cells in Graves' hyperthyroidism and ophthalmopathy. Template material for amplifying TCR beta CDR3 regions consisted of RNA transcripts. In the first-round RT-PCR of the TCR CDR3, the HTBI primer set was used. Using its own MiXCR run on the multiplex PCR reads, TCRdb lists one record per CDR3 protein. The repertoire has about 840,000 distinct CDR3 sequences, roughly 40% of them found once; the top ten carry about 8.9%. The source material was blood. These receptors came from a man between 18 and 35 years old with Graves' hyperthyroidism.

This clonotype has ten or more counts. The genes are TRBV5-5 and TRBJ2-6; D is perhaps TRBD2 (5 bases). Germline CDR1 and CDR2: SGHKS and YYEKEE (reference sequence). There are 15 residues in the CDR3. V was pared by 4 bases and J by 0 bases, with 8 bases between. CDR3 region: CASSPGDSGANVLTF. The CDR3 DNA reads as TGTGCCAGCAGCCCCGGGGACTCTGGGGCCAACGTCCTGACTTTC.

J is TRBJ1-2 and V is TRBV5-1, with D possibly TRBD1 on 6 matching bases. Trimming left V 0 bases short and J 8 bases short, with 14 bases between. From germline, CDR1 is SGHRS and CDR2 YFSETQ. The CDR3 runs to 14 residues. This chain's CDR3 is CASSLAGGGQGYTF. In DNA, the CDR3 is TGCGCCAGCAGCTTGGCGGGGGGGGGGCAAGGCTACACCTTC.

This clonotype occurred many times. V and J are TRBV10-3 and TRBJ1-1, with D hard to call. Germline CDR1 and CDR2: ENHRY and SYGVKD. Between the trimmed V and J ends, which lost 4 bases and 0 bases, there was a span of 15 bases. This CDR3 has 16 residues. CDR3 region: CAISALFGDMNTEAFF. The CDR3 bases are TGTGCCATCAGTGCCCTTTTTGGAGACATGAACACTGAAGCTTTCTTT.

The chain employs TRBV6-5 and TRBJ2-5; 8 bases are shared with TRBD2. Germline V CDR1 and CDR2: MNHEY, SVGAGI. CDR3 length: 14 residues. Losses at the gene ends were 4 bases for V and 2 bases for J; bases not matched to a gene: 3. The CDR3 here is CASSWLAGQETQYF. In DNA, the CDR3 is TGTGCCAGCAGTTGGTTAGCGGGGCAAGAGACCCAGTACTTC.

This clonotype was seen a single time. The junction departs from germline at one end; a sequencing error may be responsible. The CDR3 loop is CATSGPVGTGGDTGELYF. In DNA form, the CDR3 reads TGTGCCACCAGTGGCCCTGTGGGGACAGGGGGCGACACCGGGGAGCTGTACTTC. The chain joins TRBV24-1 to TRBJ2-7; 12 bases line up with TRBD1. This CDR3 comprises 18 residues. Germline V gene lookup returns CDR1 KGHDR and CDR2 SFDVKD.

CDR3 nucleotide sequence: TGTGCCAGCAGTTACTCCGGCCCTAACACCGGGGAGCTGTTTTTT. As protein: CASSYSGPNTGELFF. V usage is TRBV6-5 and J usage is TRBJ2-2; the D is unclear. The CDR3 spans 15 residues. V gave up 0 bases and J gave up 2 bases, with 7 bases separating them. Germline V gene data show CDR1 as MNHEY and CDR2 as SVGAGI.

Only a few counts were recorded for this clonotype. An end of the junction does not agree with germline; a read error may underlie this. V gene TRBV5-1 combines with J gene TRBJ1-2; tentative D call: TRBD1 (5 bases). Per germline, CDR1 SGHRS and CDR2 YFSETQ. The CDR3 totals 13 residues. The CDR3 sequence: CASSLVGTYGYTF. CDR3 coding DNA: TGTGCCAGCAGCTTGGTGGGGACCTATGGCTACACCTTC.

Comment on this clonotype: This likely reflects a read error, since a far larger clone is one base away. The CDR3 protein is CASSSGRANQPQHF. CDR3 nucleotide sequence: TGTGCCAGCAGTTCGGGCAGGGCAAATCAGCCCCAGCATTTT. The rearrangement joins TRBV2 to TRBJ1-5; perhaps TRBD1 as D (5 bases). V was cut by 5 bases and J by 4 bases, with 12 bases left in between. Germline CDR1 is SNHLY and CDR2 is FYNNEI. CDR3 size: 14 residues.

This clonotype was found a few times. The chain employs TRBV4-3 and TRBJ2-7; no clear D. The V gene lost 0 bases and the J gene lost 6 bases, with 9 bases spanning the gap. The CDR3 spans 13 residues. Germline loops: CDR1 LGHNA, CDR2 YSLEER. In DNA form, the CDR3 reads TGCGCCAGCAGCCAAGACCGGTGGACCGAGCAGTACTTC. Its translation is CASSQDRWTEQYF.

This clonotype appeared many times. This chain's CDR3 is CASSNVGDLHSYEQYF. For the CDR3, the DNA is TGTGCCAGCAGTAACGTGGGGGACCTGCACTCCTACGAGCAGTACTTC. The rearrangement joins TRBV7-8 to TRBJ2-7; either TRBD1 or TRBD2 may fit D (5 bases each). This CDR3 region has 16 residues. CDR1 is SGHVS and CDR2 is FQNEAQ in the germline V gene. With 6 bases removed from V and 0 bases from J, the gap between germline ends came to 18 bases.

At least ten counts were recorded for this clonotype. V gene TRBV29-1 combines with J gene TRBJ1-1; possible D gene TRBD1, 5 bases. V dropped 4 bases and J dropped 4 bases, with 10 bases sitting between them. Germline V gene lookup returns CDR1 SQVTM and CDR2 ANQGSEA. CDR3 size: 12 residues. The CDR3 sequence is CSVAGGFTEAFF. Here the CDR3 DNA reads TGCAGCGTTGCGGGGGGTTTCACTGAAGCTTTCTTT.

This clonotype was counted only a few times. The gene calls are TRBV5-1 and TRBJ1-1; D unresolved. The CDR3 runs 16 residues. V dropped 3 bases and J dropped 0 bases, with 15 bases sitting between them. Per germline, CDR1 SGHRS and CDR2 YFSETQ. The CDR3, as DNA: TGCGCCAGCAGCTCCTACACCCTCTCCATGAACACTGAAGCTTTCTTT. Translation gives CASSSYTLSMNTEAFF. Variable domain in full (rest from reference TRBV5-1 and TRBJ1-1): KAGVTQTPRYLIKTRGQQVTLSCSPISGHRSVSWYQQTPGQGLQFLFEYFSETQRNKGNFPGRFSGRQFSNSRSEMNVSTLELGDSALYLCASSSYTLSMNTEAFFGQGTRLTVV.

This clonotype was seen at least ten times. The chain links TRBV24-1 to TRBJ1-5; D call uncertain. The germline V gene has CDR1 KGHDR and CDR2 SFDVKD. CDR3 size: 12 residues. The V end was cut by 9 bases, the J end by 1 base, with 6 bases between. CDR3 residues: CATRMSNQPQHF. For the CDR3, the DNA is TGTGCCACCCGTATGAGCAATCAGCCCCAGCATTTT.

This clonotype came up many times. The chain has TRBV20-1 and TRBJ2-5, with a tentative D call TRBD2 (7 bases). V was clipped by 0 bases and J by 2 bases, with 10 bases between them. The germline V gene has CDR1 DFQATT and CDR2 SNEGSKA (reference sequence). The CDR3 sequence is 14 residues long. The CDR3 nucleotides are TGCAGTGCTAGAGATGGGGGGGCGCAAGAGACCCAGTACTTC. Protein product: CSARDGGAQETQYF.

This sequence joins TRBV7-2 and TRBJ2-7; 9 bases match TRBD2. This CDR3 is built from 19 residues. The J segment lost 1 base and the V segment lost 1 base, leaving 14 bases of the junction unmatched. Germline loops: CDR1 SGHTA, CDR2 FQGNSA. CDR3 in DNA: TGTGCCAGCAGCTTAGGGATCTACCTAAGCGGGGGGCCGTCCTACGAGCAGTACTTC. This sequence encodes CASSLGIYLSGGPSYEQYF.

The chain employs TRBV7-2 and TRBJ1-5; TRBD1 aligns across 10 bases. The CDR3 loop spans 16 amino acids. Germline CDR1 and CDR2: SGHTA and FQGNSA. The V and J ends lost 1 base and 6 bases, in that order; junction bases with no gene match: 6. The CDR3 loop is CASSLVDRGRFQPQHF. The DNA of the CDR3 is TGTGCCAGCAGCTTAGTCGACAGGGGGCGGTTTCAGCCCCAGCATTTT.

The V call is TRBV9, the J call TRBJ1-1, with a weak D call TRBD1 (5 bases). V was pared by 4 bases and J by 7 bases, with 11 bases between. CDR3 length: 12 residues. Germline loops: CDR1 SGDLS, CDR2 YYNGEE. The CDR3: CASSPSDSEAFF. As DNA, the CDR3 is TGTGCCAGCAGCCCATCTGACAGTGAAGCTTTCTTT.

This clonotype was observed at least ten times. This chain uses TRBV29-1 with TRBJ2-2, with unresolved D. Trimming shortened V by 5 bases and J by 5 bases, and 9 bases separated the two germline ends. The germline CDR1 and CDR2 sequences are SQVTM and ANQGSEA. CDR3 length: 12 residues. Written as DNA, the CDR3 is TGCAGCGTTTTCTTCGGTACCGGGGAGCTGTTTTTT. As protein: CSVFFGTGELFF.